A selection of T cell receptor beta chains follows, all from one sample in a study of early T cells in non-severe SARS-CoV-2 infection. TCRdb processed the 5' RACE reads anew with MiXCR; each CDR3 protein has one entry. The sample has just under 85,000 distinct CDR3 sequences, around 9.3% seen once. The sequencing used whole blood, collected at baseline. These TCRs come from an adult who was a healthcare worker with PCR-confirmed SARS-CoV-2 infection or an uninfected control (not recorded which). The CDR3 runs from the conserved cysteine through the conserved F or W. The order of the fields is clone size, D gene, J gene, V gene, CDR3 DNA, CDR3 protein. D genes are given only for firm matches. Size is omitted from some rows. Given values are once, few, many or a class for expanded clones.

-	-	TRBJ2-7	TRBV27	TGTGCCAGCGGCCTTTACGAGCAGTACTTC	CASGLYEQYF
few	-	TRBJ2-3	TRBV5-5	TGTGCCAGCAGCTTGGCGGGGATGGGAGATACGCAGTATTTT	CASSLAGMGDTQYF
few	TRBD2	TRBJ2-1	TRBV7-2	TGTGCCAGCAGCTTGACTAGCGGAATCTACAATGAGCAGTTCTTC	CASSLTSGIYNEQFF
many	-	TRBJ1-6	TRBV27	TGTGCCAGCAGTTTCGAGCTGGGTAATTCACCCCTCCACTTT	CASSFELGNSPLHF
few	-	TRBJ2-3	TRBV20-1	TGCAGTGCTAGAGGGGCGAAGGGGAGAGCAGATACGCAGTATTTT	CSARGAKGRADTQYF
many	TRBD2	TRBJ2-1	TRBV2	TGTGCCAGCAGTGAAGCGCTTCTAGCGGGAGTCTACAATGAGCAGTTCTTC	CASSEALLAGVYNEQFF
-	TRBD2	TRBJ2-7	TRBV2	TGTGCCAGCAGTCCCCTAGGAGGGAGGGCCTACGAGCAGTACTTC	CASSPLGGRAYEQYF
few	TRBD2	TRBJ2-1	TRBV7-9	TGTGCCAGCAGCGGGACTAGTCCCTTCCATGAGCAGTTCTTC	CASSGTSPFHEQFF
few	TRBD1	TRBJ2-2	TRBV6-1	TGTGCCAGCAGCGCTAGAACAGGGGGCGCGGTGACCGGGGAGCTGTTTTTT	CASSARTGGAVTGELFF
many	-	TRBJ2-1	TRBV4-1	TGCGCCAGCAACCCTAGCGCATCCTACAATGAGCAGTTCTTC	CASNPSASYNEQFF
few	-	TRBJ2-6	TRBV6-2/TRBV6-3	TGTCCACCCACAGACCCCTCTGGGGCCAACGTCCTGACTTTC	CPPTDPSGANVLTF
many	-	TRBJ2-3	TRBV7-9	TGTGCCAGCAGCTTAGATGGCCAGTCCACAGATACGCAGTATTTT	CASSLDGQSTDTQYF
many	TRBD2	TRBJ2-3	TRBV20-1	TGCAGTGCTATCGGACTAGCGGATAGCACAGATACGCAGTATTTT	CSAIGLADSTDTQYF
few	-	TRBJ2-7	TRBV7-9	TGTGCCAGCAGCCGACTGGTCGAGCAGTACTTC	CASSRLVEQYF
-	-	TRBJ1-3	TRBV3-1	TGTGCCAGCAGCTCAGGACCTGGAAACACCATATATTTT	CASSSGPGNTIYF
few	TRBD2	TRBJ2-3	TRBV7-2	TGTGCCAGCAGCCCTACTAGCGGGACGAGCACAGATACGCAGTATTTT	CASSPTSGTSTDTQYF
-	TRBD2	TRBJ2-1	TRBV20-1	TGCAGTGCTATGGGTAGCGGGACTTACAATGAGCAGTTCTTC	CSAMGSGTYNEQFF
-	-	TRBJ1-4	TRBV2	TGTGCCATCTACTACGAAAAACTGTTTTTT	CAIYYEKLFF
-	TRBD2	TRBJ2-3	TRBV29-1	TGCAGCGTCCGGACTAGCGGGAGGGCCAGGGCAGATACGCAGTATTTT	CSVRTSGRARADTQYF
many	TRBD2	TRBJ2-7	TRBV12-3/TRBV12-4	TGTGCCAGCAGAGGGACTAGCGGGATATCCGAGCAGTACTTC	CASRGTSGISEQYF
-	-	TRBJ2-1	TRBV5-1	TGCGCCAGCAGCTTGACGTCCTACAATGAGCAGTTCTTC	CASSLTSYNEQFF
many	TRBD2	TRBJ2-3	TRBV20-1	TGCAGTGCTAAGCTAGGGACTAGCGGGGGAAGCACAGATACGCAGTATTTT	CSAKLGTSGGSTDTQYF
few	-	TRBJ2-3	TRBV20-1	TGCAGTCCGGGGCAGGGAAGGGATACGCAGTATTTT	CSPGQGRDTQYF
-	-	TRBJ2-7	TRBV28	TGTGCCAGCATGCCGAACAGGGTCGCCTACGAGCAGTACTTC	CASMPNRVAYEQYF
many	TRBD1	TRBJ1-1	TRBV15	TGTGCCACCAGCGGCCGGACAGGCCTGAACACTGAAGCTTTCTTT	CATSGRTGLNTEAFF
-	-	TRBJ2-2	TRBV19	TGTGCCAGTAGCCCCACAGGGTTGTTCGGGGAGCTGTTTTTT	CASSPTGLFGELFF
few	-	TRBJ2-1	TRBV7-6	TGTGCCAGCAGCTCGGGTAGGGCTAGCGTGAACTACAATGAGCAGTTCTTC	CASSSGRASVNYNEQFF
-	TRBD2	TRBJ2-7	TRBV11-1	TGTGCCAGCAGCTTGGGACTAGCGGGAGCCTACGAGCAGTACTTC	CASSLGLAGAYEQYF
-	-	TRBJ2-3	TRBV12-3/TRBV12-4	TGTGCCAGCACCCCCGGGACCACAGATACGCAGTATTTT	CASTPGTTDTQYF
many	TRBD1	TRBJ1-3	TRBV12-3/TRBV12-4	TGTGCCAGCAGTTTGGTCATAGGACAGGGCTCTGGAAACACCATATATTTT	CASSLVIGQGSGNTIYF
few	-	TRBJ2-6	TRBV28	TGTGCCAGCAGTTTGTACAGAGAGGTCTCTGGGGCCAACGTCCTGACTTTC	CASSLYREVSGANVLTF
-	TRBD1	TRBJ2-2	TRBV28	TGTGCCAGCACCCCCAGGGGGCGCAGGAACACCGGGGAGCTGTTTTTT	CASTPRGRRNTGELFF
-	-	TRBJ2-3	TRBV7-9	TGTGCCAGCAGCTTAGAGGGTGGGGGACAATCCACGCAGTATTTT	CASSLEGGGQSTQYF
-	-	TRBJ2-5	TRBV7-6	TGTGCCAGCAGCCTCAGGGGCCTCAACTACCAAGAGACCCAGTACTTC	CASSLRGLNYQETQYF
-	TRBD2	TRBJ2-7	TRBV20-1	TGCAGTGCCAAAACTAGCGGCGTCACCTACGAGCAGTACTTC	CSAKTSGVTYEQYF
few	-	TRBJ1-1	TRBV5-5	TGTGCCAGCAGCCCCGGTCCCTCGAACACTGAAGCTTTCTTT	CASSPGPSNTEAFF
many	TRBD2	TRBJ2-1	TRBV7-3	TGTGCCAGCAGCATTGCGGGAGGGCCCTACAATGAGCAGTTCTTC	CASSIAGGPYNEQFF
-	TRBD1	TRBJ1-1	TRBV5-1	TGCGCCAGCAGCTTGACGACAGGGGGCCTTTACACTGAAGCTTTCTTT	CASSLTTGGLYTEAFF
few	TRBD2	TRBJ2-1	TRBV2	TGTGCCAGCGTCGTAGCGGGAGGGAGGAATGAGCAGTTCTTC	CASVVAGGRNEQFF
few	-	TRBJ2-5	TRBV20-1	TGCAGTGCTCCTCTAACTTGGGGGGAGACCCAGTACTTC	CSAPLTWGETQYF
few	TRBD1	TRBJ2-1	TRBV10-3	TGTGCCATCAGTGAGCCGGGACAGGGGGGGTATGAGCAGTTCTTC	CAISEPGQGGYEQFF
few	TRBD2	TRBJ2-7	TRBV28	TGTGCCAGCAGTAGCGGGACCCCCTACGAGCAGTACTTC	CASSSGTPYEQYF
few	-	TRBJ2-7	TRBV2	TGTGCCAGCAGCCCCCTAATGAAGGGCGAGCAGTACTTC	CASSPLMKGEQYF
-	-	TRBJ1-5	TRBV28	TGTGCCAGCAGTTTTCCCACAAGTAGGCAGCCCCAGCATTTT	CASSFPTSRQPQHF
-	-	TRBJ2-5	TRBV28	TGTGCCAGCAGTTTTTATGGTGGGCAAGAGACCCAGTACTTC	CASSFYGGQETQYF
few	TRBD1	TRBJ2-1	TRBV5-1	TGCGCCAGCAGCTTGGACAGGACAGGTAATGAGCAGTTCTTC	CASSLDRTGNEQFF
few	TRBD2	TRBJ2-5	TRBV5-1	TGCGCCAGCAGCTTGGAAGGCGGGAGGGAAGAGACCCAGTACTTC	CASSLEGGREETQYF
-	-	TRBJ2-5	TRBV7-2	TGTGCCAGCAGCGCCCTATTAGGGGGCCAAGAGACCCAGTACTTC	CASSALLGGQETQYF
-	-	TRBJ2-1	TRBV29-1	TGCAGCGTTGAATTGCTAGCATGGAGCTCCTACAATGAGCAGTTCTTC	CSVELLAWSSYNEQFF
few	-	TRBJ2-1	TRBV19	TGTGCCAGTAGTATACTTAGCGACACCCGCCCGGCCTACAATGAGCAGTTCTTC	CASSILSDTRPAYNEQFF
-	-	TRBJ2-7	TRBV11-2	TGTGCCAGCAGCCAAGATAGGGAGTTCTACGAGCAGTACTTC	CASSQDREFYEQYF
-	-	TRBJ2-3	TRBV20-1	TGCAGTTCAGACACAGATACGCAGTATTTT	CSSDTDTQYF
few	-	TRBJ2-7	TRBV20-1	TGCAGTGCTAGTAGAGGTATATCCTACGAGCAGTACTTC	CSASRGISYEQYF
few	TRBD2	TRBJ2-5	TRBV3-1	TGTGCCAGCAGCGCCGGACTAGGTCCGGGCCAAGAGACCCAGTACTTC	CASSAGLGPGQETQYF
few	-	TRBJ2-2	TRBV15	TGTGCCACCAGCAGAGATATATCGGGAGCTGGCGGGGAGCTGTTTTTT	CATSRDISGAGGELFF
many	-	TRBJ1-2	TRBV6-1	TGTGCCAGCACCCAGGACAGCTTCTATGGCTACACCTTC	CASTQDSFYGYTF